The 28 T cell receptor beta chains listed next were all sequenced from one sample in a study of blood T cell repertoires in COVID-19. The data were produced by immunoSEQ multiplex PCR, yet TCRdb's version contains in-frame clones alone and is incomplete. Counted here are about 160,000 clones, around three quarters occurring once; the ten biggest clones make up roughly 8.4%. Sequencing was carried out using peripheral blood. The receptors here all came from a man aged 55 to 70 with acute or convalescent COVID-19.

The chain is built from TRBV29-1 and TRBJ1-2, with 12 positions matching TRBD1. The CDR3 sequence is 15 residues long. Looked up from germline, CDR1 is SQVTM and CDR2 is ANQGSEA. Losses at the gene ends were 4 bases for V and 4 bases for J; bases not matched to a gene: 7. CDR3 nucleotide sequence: TGCAGCGTTGCCGGGACAGGGGGCGGAGGCTATGGCTACACCTTC. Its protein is CSVAGTGGGGYGYTF.

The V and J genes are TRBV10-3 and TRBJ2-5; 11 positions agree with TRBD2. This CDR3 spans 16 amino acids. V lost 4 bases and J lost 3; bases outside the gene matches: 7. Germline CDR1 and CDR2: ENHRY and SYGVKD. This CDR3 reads CAISGSPGLAEETQYF. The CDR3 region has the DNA TGTGCCATCAGTGGATCCCCGGGACTAGCGGAAGAGACCCAGTACTTC.

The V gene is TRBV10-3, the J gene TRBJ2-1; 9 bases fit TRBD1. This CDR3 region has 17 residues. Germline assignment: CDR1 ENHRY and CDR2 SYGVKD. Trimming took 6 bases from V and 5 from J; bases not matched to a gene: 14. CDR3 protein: CAIRGLEGQGSDNEQFF. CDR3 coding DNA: TGTGCCATCAGGGGGCTAGAGGGACAGGGAAGCGACAATGAGCAGTTCTTC.

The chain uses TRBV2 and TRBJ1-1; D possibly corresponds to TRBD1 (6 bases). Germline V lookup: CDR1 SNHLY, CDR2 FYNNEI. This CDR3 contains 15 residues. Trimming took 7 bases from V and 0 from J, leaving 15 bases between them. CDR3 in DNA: TGTGCCAGCAAAGGCCAAGGGGGAGTGAACACTGAAGCTTTCTTT. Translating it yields CASKGQGGVNTEAFF.

Here the CDR3 reads CASSVEGRGAVDTQYF. CDR3 nucleotides: TGTGCCAGCAGCGTCGAGGGGCGCGGGGCGGTAGATACGCAGTATTTT. V is TRBV9 and J is TRBJ2-3; a possible D gene is TRBD2 (6 bases). Trimming took 2 bases from V and 5 from J, leaving 18 bases between them. Per the germline V gene, CDR1 is SGDLS and CDR2 is YYNGEE. This CDR3 is built from 16 residues.

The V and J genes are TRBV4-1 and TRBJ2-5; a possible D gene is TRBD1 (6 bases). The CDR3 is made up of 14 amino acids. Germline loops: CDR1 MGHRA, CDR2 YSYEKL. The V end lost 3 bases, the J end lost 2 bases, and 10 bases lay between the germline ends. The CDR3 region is CASSQPTGQETQYF. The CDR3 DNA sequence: TGCGCCAGCAGCCAGCCCACAGGGCAAGAGACCCAGTACTTC.

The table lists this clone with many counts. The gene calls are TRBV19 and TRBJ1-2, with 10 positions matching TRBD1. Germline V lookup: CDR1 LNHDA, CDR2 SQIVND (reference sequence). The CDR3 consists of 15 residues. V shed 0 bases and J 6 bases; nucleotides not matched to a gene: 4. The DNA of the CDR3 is TGTGCCAGTAGTATAGATCTGGGACAGGGGCATGGCTACACCTTC. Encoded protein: CASSIDLGQGHGYTF.

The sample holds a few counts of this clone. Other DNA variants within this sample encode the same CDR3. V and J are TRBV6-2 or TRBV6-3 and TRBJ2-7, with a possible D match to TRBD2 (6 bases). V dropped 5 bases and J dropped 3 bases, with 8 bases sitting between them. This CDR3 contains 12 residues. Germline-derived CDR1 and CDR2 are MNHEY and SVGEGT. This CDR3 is CASSLTSYEQYF. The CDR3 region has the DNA TGTGCCAGCAGTCTGACTAGCTACGAGCAGTACTTC.

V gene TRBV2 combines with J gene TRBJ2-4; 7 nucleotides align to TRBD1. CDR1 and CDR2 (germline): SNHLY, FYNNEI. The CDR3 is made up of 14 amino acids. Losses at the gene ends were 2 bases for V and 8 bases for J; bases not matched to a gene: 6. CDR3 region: CASSENRGLDIQYF. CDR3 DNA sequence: TGTGCCAGCAGTGAAAACAGGGGATTGGACATTCAGTACTTC. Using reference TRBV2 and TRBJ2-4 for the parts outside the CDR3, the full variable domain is EPEVTQTPSHQVTQMGQEVILRCVPISNHLYFYWYRQILGQKVEFLVSFYNNEISEKSEIFDDQFSVERPDGSNFTLKIRSTKLEDSAMYFCASSENRGLDIQYFGAGTRLSVL.

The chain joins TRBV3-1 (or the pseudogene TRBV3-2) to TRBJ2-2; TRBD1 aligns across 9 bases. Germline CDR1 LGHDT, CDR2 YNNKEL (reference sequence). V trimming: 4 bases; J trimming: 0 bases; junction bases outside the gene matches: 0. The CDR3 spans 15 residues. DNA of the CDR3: TGTGCCAGCAGCCGGGACAGGGCGAACACCGGGGAGCTGTTTTTT. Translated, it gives CASSRDRANTGELFF.

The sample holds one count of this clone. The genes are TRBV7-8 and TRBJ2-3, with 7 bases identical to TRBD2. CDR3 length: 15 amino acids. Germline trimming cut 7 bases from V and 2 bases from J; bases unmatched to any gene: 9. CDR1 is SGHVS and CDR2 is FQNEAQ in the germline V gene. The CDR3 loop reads CASTTGGTNTDTQYF. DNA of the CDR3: TGTGCCAGCACCACTGGCGGGACTAACACAGATACGCAGTATTTT.

CDR3 sequence (DNA): TGTGCCAGCAGCTCTCACACAGGGTATAATTCACCCCTCCACTTT. It encodes CASSSHTGYNSPLHF. The chain couples TRBV7-9 to TRBJ1-6; D might be TRBD1 (6 bases). The CDR3 sequence is 15 residues long. Germline lookup yields CDR1 SEHNR and CDR2 FQNEAQ (reference sequence). Trimming removed 4 bases at V and 4 bases at J, with 11 bases between.

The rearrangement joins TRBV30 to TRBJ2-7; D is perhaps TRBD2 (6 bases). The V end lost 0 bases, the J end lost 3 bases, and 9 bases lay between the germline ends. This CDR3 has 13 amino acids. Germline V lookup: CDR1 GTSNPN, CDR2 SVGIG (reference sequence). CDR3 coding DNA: TGTGCCTGGAGTGTAGGGACTCGCTACGAGCAGTACTTC. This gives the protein CAWSVGTRYEQYF. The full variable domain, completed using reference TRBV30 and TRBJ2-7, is SQTIHQWPATLVQPVGSPLSLECTVEGTSNPNLYWYRQAAGRGLQLLFYSVGIGQISSEVPQNLSASRPQDRQFILSSKKLLLSDSGFYLCAWSVGTRYEQYFGPGTRLTVT.

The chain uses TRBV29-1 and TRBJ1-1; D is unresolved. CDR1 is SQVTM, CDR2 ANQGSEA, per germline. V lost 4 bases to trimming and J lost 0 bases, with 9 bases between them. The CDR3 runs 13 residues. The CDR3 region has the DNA TGCAGCGTTGGTTCTCCCGTGAACACTGAAGCTTTCTTT. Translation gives CSVGSPVNTEAFF.

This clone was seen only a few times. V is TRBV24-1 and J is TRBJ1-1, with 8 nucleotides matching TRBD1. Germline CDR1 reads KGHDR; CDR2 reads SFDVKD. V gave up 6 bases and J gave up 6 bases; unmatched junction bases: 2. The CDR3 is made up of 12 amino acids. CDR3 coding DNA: TGTGCCACCAGTACACAGGGGGCTGAAGCTTTCTTT. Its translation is CATSTQGAEAFF.

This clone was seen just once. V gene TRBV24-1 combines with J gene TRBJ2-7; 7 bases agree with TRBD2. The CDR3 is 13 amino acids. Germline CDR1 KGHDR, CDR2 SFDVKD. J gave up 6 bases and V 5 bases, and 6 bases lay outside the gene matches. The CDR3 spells CATSGVPGGEQYF. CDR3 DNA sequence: TGTGCCACCAGTGGGGTCCCGGGGGGCGAGCAGTACTTC.

DNA of the CDR3: TGTGCCAGCAGCTTAGGGGCATGCGGGTTCGGTCCCAATCAGCCCCAGCATTTT. This sequence encodes CASSLGACGFGPNQPQHF. The chain joins TRBV11-3 to TRBJ1-5; D is unresolved. Germline-derived CDR1 and CDR2 are SGHNT and YENEEA. This CDR3 spans 18 amino acids. V was cut by 1 base and J by 3 bases, with 19 bases left in between.

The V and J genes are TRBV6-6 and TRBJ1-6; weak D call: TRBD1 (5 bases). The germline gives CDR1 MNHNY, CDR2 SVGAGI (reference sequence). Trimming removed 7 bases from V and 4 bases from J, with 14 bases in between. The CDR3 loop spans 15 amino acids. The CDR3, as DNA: TGTGCCAGCAAGACCGAAGACAGTTATAATTCACCCCTCCACTTT. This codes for CASKTEDSYNSPLHF.

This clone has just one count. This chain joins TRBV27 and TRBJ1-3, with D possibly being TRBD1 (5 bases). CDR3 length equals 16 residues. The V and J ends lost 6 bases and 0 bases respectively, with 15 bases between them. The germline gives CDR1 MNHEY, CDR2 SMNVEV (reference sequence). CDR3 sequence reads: CASSRDSRLSGNTIYF. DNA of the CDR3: TGTGCCAGCAGCCGGGACTCGAGACTCTCTGGAAACACCATATATTTT.

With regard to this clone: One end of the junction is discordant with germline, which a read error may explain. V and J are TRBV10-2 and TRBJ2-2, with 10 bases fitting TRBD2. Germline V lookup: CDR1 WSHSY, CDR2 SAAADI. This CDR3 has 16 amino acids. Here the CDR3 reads CASREAGLAPTGELFF. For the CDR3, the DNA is TGCGCCAGCCGTGAGGCGGGACTAGCGCCCACCGGGGAGCTGTTTTTT.

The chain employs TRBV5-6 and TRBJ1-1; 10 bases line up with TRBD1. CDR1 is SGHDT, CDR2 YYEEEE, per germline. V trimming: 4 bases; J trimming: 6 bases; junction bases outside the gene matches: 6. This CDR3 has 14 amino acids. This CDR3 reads CASSLEGQGSEAFF. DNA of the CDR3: TGTGCCAGCAGCCTGGAGGGACAGGGGTCTGAAGCTTTCTTT.

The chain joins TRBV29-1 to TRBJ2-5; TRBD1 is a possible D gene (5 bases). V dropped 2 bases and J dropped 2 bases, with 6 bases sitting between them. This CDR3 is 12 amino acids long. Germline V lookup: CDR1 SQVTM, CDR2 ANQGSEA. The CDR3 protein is CSVEPGQETQYF. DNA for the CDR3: TGCAGCGTTGAACCAGGGCAAGAGACCCAGTACTTC.

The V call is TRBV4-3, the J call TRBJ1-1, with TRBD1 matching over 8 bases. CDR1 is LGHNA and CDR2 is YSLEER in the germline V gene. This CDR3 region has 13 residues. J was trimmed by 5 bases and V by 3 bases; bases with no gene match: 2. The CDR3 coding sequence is TGCGCCAGCAGCCAGGACAGGGATACTGAAGCTTTCTTT. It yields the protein CASSQDRDTEAFF.

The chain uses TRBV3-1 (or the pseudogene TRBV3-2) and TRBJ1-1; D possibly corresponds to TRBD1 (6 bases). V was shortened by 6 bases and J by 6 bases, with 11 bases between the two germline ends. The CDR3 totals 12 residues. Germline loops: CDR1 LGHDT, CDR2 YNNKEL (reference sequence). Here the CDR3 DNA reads TGTGCCAGCAGTTATCCAGGGGCTGAAGCTTTCTTT. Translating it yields CASSYPGAEAFF.

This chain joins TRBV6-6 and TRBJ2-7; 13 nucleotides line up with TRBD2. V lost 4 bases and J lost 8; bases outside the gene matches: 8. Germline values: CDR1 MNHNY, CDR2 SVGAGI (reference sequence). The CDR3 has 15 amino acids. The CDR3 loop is CASSSRTSGGSKQYF. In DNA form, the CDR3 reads TGTGCCAGCAGTTCCAGGACTAGCGGGGGTTCTAAGCAGTACTTC.

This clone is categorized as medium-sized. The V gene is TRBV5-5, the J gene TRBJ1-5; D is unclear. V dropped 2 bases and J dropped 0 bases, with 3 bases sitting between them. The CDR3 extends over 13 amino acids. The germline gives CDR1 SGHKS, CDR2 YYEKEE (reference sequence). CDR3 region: CASSFNSNQPQHF. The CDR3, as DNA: TGTGCCAGCAGCTTCAATAGCAATCAGCCCCAGCATTTT.

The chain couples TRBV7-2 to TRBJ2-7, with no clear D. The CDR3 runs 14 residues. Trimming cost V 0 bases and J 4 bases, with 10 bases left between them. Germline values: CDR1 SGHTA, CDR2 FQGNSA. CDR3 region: CASSLAVKLYEQYF. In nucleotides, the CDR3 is TGTGCCAGCAGCTTAGCAGTCAAGCTTTACGAGCAGTACTTC.

CDR3 in amino acids: CASSLAADYEQYF. The CDR3 bases are TGTGCCAGCAGCTTAGCGGCGGACTACGAGCAGTACTTC. The chain is built from TRBV7-8 and TRBJ2-7; D remains unclear. The V gene's germline CDR1 is SGHVS and CDR2 FQNEAQ. This CDR3 spans 13 amino acids. V lost 0 bases and J lost 3, with 6 bases in between. Combining the CDR3 with reference TRBV7-8 and TRBJ2-7 gives the whole variable domain GAGVSQSPRYKVAKRGQDVALRCDPISGHVSLFWYQQALGQGPEFLTYFQNEAQLDKSGLPSDRFFAERPEGSVSTLKIQRTQQEDSAVYLCASSLAADYEQYFGPGTRLTVT.